This T cell receptor beta chain was observed in a study of lung T cells in sarcoidosis with Löfgren's syndrome. MiXCR was run by TCRdb on the reads, yielding one entry per CDR3 protein. Of tens of thousands of distinct CDR3 sequences in the sample, about 20% were seen once. The study's findings and limits: Recognition of an unidentified sarcoidosis antigen was only suggested. Versus controls, Löfgren's syndrome patients reportedly showed TRAV12-1 and TRBV2 as most expanded.

In this sample, this clonotype turned up many times. Its antigen is currently unknown. Germline V gene lookup returns CDR1 MNHNS and CDR2 SASEGT. The CDR3 length is 16 residues. The J segment lost 4 bases and the V segment lost 6 bases, leaving 11 bases of the junction unmatched. The sequence derives from a human donor with sarcoidosis (Löfgren's syndrome or another form), or a control subject (not recorded which). The specimen was CD4+ T cells from PBMCs. The genes are TRBV6-1 and TRBJ1-2; 10 bases line up with TRBD1. The CDR3 DNA sequence: TGTGCCAGCAGACTTTCGGGACAGGGGACGCTCTATGGCTACACCTTC. Protein sequence: CASRLSGQGTLYGYTF.